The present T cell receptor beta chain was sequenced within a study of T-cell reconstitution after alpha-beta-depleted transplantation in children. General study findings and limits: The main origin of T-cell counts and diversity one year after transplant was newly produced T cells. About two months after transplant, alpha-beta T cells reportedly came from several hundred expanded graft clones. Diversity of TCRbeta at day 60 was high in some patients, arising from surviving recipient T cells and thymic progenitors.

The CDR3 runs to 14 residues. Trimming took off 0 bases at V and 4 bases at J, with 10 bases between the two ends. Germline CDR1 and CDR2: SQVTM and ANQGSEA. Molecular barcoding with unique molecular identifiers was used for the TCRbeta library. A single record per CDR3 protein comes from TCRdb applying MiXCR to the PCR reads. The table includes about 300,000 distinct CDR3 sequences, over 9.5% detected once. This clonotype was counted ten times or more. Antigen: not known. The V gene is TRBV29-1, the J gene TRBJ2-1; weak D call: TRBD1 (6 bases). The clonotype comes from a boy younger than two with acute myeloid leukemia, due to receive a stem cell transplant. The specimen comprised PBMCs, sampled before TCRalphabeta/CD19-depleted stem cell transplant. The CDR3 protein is CSVEDRGQYNEQFF. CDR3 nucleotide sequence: TGCAGCGTTGAAGATAGGGGACAATACAATGAGCAGTTCTTC.